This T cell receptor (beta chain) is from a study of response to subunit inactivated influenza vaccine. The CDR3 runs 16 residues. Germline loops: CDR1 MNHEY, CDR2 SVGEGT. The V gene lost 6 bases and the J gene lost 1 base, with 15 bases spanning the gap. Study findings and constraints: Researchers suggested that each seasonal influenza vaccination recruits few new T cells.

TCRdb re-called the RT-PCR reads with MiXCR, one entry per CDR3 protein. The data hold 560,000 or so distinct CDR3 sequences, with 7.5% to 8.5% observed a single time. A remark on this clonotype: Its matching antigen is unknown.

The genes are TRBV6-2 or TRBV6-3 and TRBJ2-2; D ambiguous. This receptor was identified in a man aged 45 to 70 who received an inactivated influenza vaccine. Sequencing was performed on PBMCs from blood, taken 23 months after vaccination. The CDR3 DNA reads TGTGCCAGCAGCGGCACTAAGCCAAAGAACACCGGGGAGCTGTTTTTT. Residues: CASSGTKPKNTGELFF.